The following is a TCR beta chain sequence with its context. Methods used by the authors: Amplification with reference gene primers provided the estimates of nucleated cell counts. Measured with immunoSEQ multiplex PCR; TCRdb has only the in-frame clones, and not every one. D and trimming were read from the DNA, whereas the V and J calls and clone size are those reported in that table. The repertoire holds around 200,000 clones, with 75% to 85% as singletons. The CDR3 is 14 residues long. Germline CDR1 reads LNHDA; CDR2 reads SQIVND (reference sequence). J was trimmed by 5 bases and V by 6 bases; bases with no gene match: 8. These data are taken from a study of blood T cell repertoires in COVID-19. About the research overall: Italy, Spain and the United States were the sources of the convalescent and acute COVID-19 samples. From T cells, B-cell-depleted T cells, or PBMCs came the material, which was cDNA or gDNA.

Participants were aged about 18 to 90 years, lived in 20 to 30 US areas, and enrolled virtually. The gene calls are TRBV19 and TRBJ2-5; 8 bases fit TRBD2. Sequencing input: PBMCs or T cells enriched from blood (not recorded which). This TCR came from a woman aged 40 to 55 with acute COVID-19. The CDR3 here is CASSSGSGLETQYF. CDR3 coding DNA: TGTGCCAGTAGCAGCGGGAGTGGGTTGGAGACCCAGTACTTC.